This T cell receptor (beta chain) was identified in a study of human T cells and chemical hapten exposure. Study-level background: Patients having alopecia areata, totalis or universalis were mostly female. General study findings and limits: Controls had significantly fewer large CDR3 similarity clusters than were formed by expanded TCRs.

In this sample, this clonotype turned up many times. As yet, its antigen is unknown. From germline, CDR1 is LGHNA and CDR2 YNFKEQ. The CDR3 contains 15 residues. V was cut by 3 bases and J by 8 bases, with 14 bases left in between. The time point is: patch test 2, 6 weeks after DPC sensitization. As for treatment: therapeutic diphenylcyclopropenone sensitization with weekly scalp DPC. Unique molecular identifiers were attached to individual cDNA molecules during library preparation. Original analysis: Per sample, the median was around 100,000 TCRs, with values from 23,224 to 690,600. In TCRdb, the RACE reads were re-called with MiXCR into one record per CDR3 protein. TCRdb, rather than the study authors, made the V and J calls. This sample has roughly 380,000 distinct CDR3 sequences, with around 6% found just once.

V usage is TRBV4-2 and J usage is TRBJ1-6; D possibly corresponds to TRBD1 (6 bases). This clonotype was sampled from a woman younger than 35 with alopecia areata. Some clones in this sample may be carry-over from other donors' samples. The material sequenced was whole blood, taken in connection with sensitization to the hapten diphenylcyclopropenone (DPC). CDR3: CASSQDQGGDSPLHF. The DNA for the CDR3 is TGTGCCAGCAGCCAGGACCAAGGGGGGGATTCACCCCTCCACTTT.